What follows is one TCR beta chain and its context. Its antigen target is currently unknown. Base qualities are not at hand, and no much larger clone is one base apart. These data come from a study of blood T cell repertoires in COVID-19 (dated by TCRdb to the early 2020s). About the full investigation: The collaborator samples originated in the United States, Italy and Spain and spanned the acute and convalescent phases of COVID-19. The material from the prospective study consisted of cDNA or gDNA derived from T cells, B-cell-depleted T cells, or PBMCs. The samples were drawn from two sources: the first 160 participants of the ongoing ImmuneRACE study, and fewer than 1,500 subjects contributed by 6 global collaborators. Nearly every sample came with metadata listing a de-identified subject ID, COVID-19 status, age in years and sex. The repertoires were released in a freely available public database intended as a resource for research on the immune response to SARS-CoV-2. Where HLA class I and class II types were available, the types were taken from metadata supplied by the sample provider, not from assay-based typing. Deeply sampled blood TCRbeta repertoires from subjects exposed to, actively infected with, or recovered from COVID-19 were included in the dataset.

The germline V gene sets CDR1 to SGHNT and CDR2 to YENEEA. V is shortened by 0 bases, J by 0 bases, and the region joining them spans 18 bases. Reading from cysteine to phenylalanine, the CDR3 counts 19 amino acids. Solely the CDR3 DNA is kept, with 57 bases framed from the first base. Overall study outcomes, separate from this receptor: How much clinical and demographic metadata was included differed by source and by participant, and the metadata was provided uncurated.

Collaborating institutions collected whole blood in K2EDTA tubes following their own protocols. For TCRbeta analysis, collaborators shipped samples in one of three forms: frozen whole blood, isolated PBMCs, or DNA extracted from either of those sample types. TCRbeta CDR3 regions were amplified from genomic DNA using the immunoSEQ Assay, a bias-controlled multiplex PCR. Per the source publication's procedure: Nucleated cell counts per sample were estimated from amplification of reference gene primers within the assay. To quantify the absolute abundance of each unique TCRbeta CDR3 rearrangement, sequence reads were collapsed and filtered. For each sample, productive Simpson clonality was calculated by taking the square root of Simpson's diversity index across productive rearrangements. In its TCRdb copy, this immuneACCESS table keeps in-frame sequences only and misses some clones. Where compared with another copy, unresolved V genes explain less than half of these, and the others have no known cause. The D gene and trimming were derived from the DNA, and the V and J assignments and clone size from that table. The sample table lists about 61,000 clones, around 92% of them with a count of one. Over 7.5% of the sample belongs to the ten largest clones.

In this chain, TRBV11-3 is recombined with TRBJ2-1, with a weak D call of TRBD1 (5 bases match). This receptor was identified in a human donor in a cohort sampled during active COVID-19. Sequencing used peripheral blood. In nucleotides, the sequence is TGTGCCAGCAGCTTAGATCGTGGTGGGGCGAGGAGCTCCTACAATGAGCAGTTCTTC. Its protein product is CASSLDRGGARSSYNEQFF.